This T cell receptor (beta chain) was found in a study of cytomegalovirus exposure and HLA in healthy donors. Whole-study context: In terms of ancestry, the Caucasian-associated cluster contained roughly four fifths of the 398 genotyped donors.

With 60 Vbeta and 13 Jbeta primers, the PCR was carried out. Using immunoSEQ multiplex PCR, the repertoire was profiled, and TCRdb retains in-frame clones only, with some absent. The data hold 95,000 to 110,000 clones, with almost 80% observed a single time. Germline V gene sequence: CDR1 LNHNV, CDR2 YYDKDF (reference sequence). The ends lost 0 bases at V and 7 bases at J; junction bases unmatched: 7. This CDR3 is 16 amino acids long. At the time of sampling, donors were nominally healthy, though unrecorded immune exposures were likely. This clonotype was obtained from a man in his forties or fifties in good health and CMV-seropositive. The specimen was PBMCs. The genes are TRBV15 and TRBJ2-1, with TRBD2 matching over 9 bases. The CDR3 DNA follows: TGTGCCACCAGCAGAGAAGGACTAGCGATTGGGAATGAGCAGTTCTTC. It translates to CATSREGLAIGNEQFF.